Below, 31 T cell receptor beta chains from the same sample are listed, as sequenced in a study of blood T cell repertoires in COVID-19. The table came from immunoSEQ multiplex PCR; TCRdb's copy has only in-frame clones and leaves some out. The repertoire holds 20,000 to 30,000 clones, with under 90% as singletons. What was sequenced was peripheral blood. The source is a human donor in a cohort sampled during active COVID-19.

This clone has a single count. This chain uses TRBV7-9 with TRBJ2-5; D is perhaps TRBD2 (5 bases). CDR3 length: 12 amino acids. The germline CDR1 and CDR2 sequences are SEHNR and FQNEAQ (reference sequence). V lost 8 bases and J lost 5, with 12 bases in between. This CDR3 reads CASGPGWETQYF. The CDR3 DNA sequence: TGTGCCAGCGGCCCGGGGTGGGAGACCCAGTACTTC.

The CDR3 loop reads CAISTQGDLLNQPQHF. CDR3 bases: TGTGCCATCAGTACTCAGGGGGACCTCCTTAACCAGCCCCAGCATTTT. The genes are TRBV10-3 and TRBJ1-5; 7 bases align to TRBD1. Germline CDR1 and CDR2: ENHRY and SYGVKD. V was clipped by 5 bases and J by 7 bases; unmatched bases: 14. This CDR3 comprises 16 residues.

This rearrangement joins TRBV2 to TRBJ2-7, with 10 bases identical to TRBD1. The length of the CDR3 is 14 residues. Unmatched junction bases numbered 5, after V lost 6 bases and J lost 3 bases. Germline-derived CDR1 and CDR2 are SNHLY and FYNNEI. CDR3 protein: CASRETGGSYEQYF. The CDR3, as DNA: TGTGCCAGCAGGGAGACAGGGGGCAGCTACGAGCAGTACTTC.

This clone came up a few times. The V call is TRBV15, the J call TRBJ1-5; perhaps TRBD1 as D (5 bases). Deletions cut 1 base from V and 0 bases from J, with 16 bases between. Germline loops: CDR1 LNHNV, CDR2 YYDKDF (reference sequence). The CDR3 contains 18 residues. The CDR3 nucleotides read TGTGCCACCAGCAGAGGCTCAGGGCCCGCTTATAGCAATCAGCCCCAGCATTTT. Its protein is CATSRGSGPAYSNQPQHF.

The chain joins TRBV28 to TRBJ2-1, with 11 bases matching TRBD2. Looked up from germline, CDR1 is MDHEN and CDR2 is SYDVKM. The CDR3 extends over 20 amino acids. The J segment lost 4 bases and the V segment lost 4 bases, leaving 18 bases of the junction unmatched. The chain's CDR3 is CASSSPLFSGRALVYNEQFF. The CDR3 region has the DNA TGTGCCAGCAGTTCCCCTTTATTTAGCGGGAGGGCACTAGTTTACAATGAGCAGTTCTTC. The full variable domain, completed using reference TRBV28 and TRBJ2-1, is DVKVTQSSRYLVKRTGEKVFLECVQDMDHENMFWYRQDPGLGLRLIYFSYDVKMKEKGDIPEGYSVSREKKERFSLILESASTNQTSMYLCASSSPLFSGRALVYNEQFFGPGTRLTVL.

The chain carries TRBV27 and TRBJ1-1; 9 positions agree with TRBD1. CDR3 length equals 14 residues. The J segment lost 1 base and the V segment lost 3 bases, leaving 0 bases of the junction unmatched. Germline CDR1 MNHEY, CDR2 SMNVEV (reference sequence). CDR3 protein: CASSLTGGNTEAFF. DNA for the CDR3: TGTGCCAGCAGTTTGACAGGGGGGAACACTGAAGCTTTCTTT.

The chain links TRBV28 to TRBJ2-7; a weak D match, TRBD1 (5 bases). The CDR3 runs 13 residues. CDR1 is MDHEN and CDR2 is SYDVKM in the germline V gene. Trimming stripped 9 bases from V and 0 bases from J, with 12 bases between. This CDR3 is CASNKGPSYEQYF. For the CDR3, the DNA is TGTGCCAGTAACAAGGGGCCCTCCTACGAGCAGTACTTC. Supplemented by reference TRBV28 and TRBJ2-7, the full variable domain reads DVKVTQSSRYLVKRTGEKVFLECVQDMDHENMFWYRQDPGLGLRLIYFSYDVKMKEKGDIPEGYSVSREKKERFSLILESASTNQTSMYLCASNKGPSYEQYFGPGTRLTVT.

J is TRBJ2-4 and V is TRBV7-9; D call uncertain. V lost 5 bases and J lost 0, with 5 bases in between. Looked up from germline, CDR1 is SEHNR and CDR2 is FQNEAQ (reference sequence). The CDR3 contains 13 residues. The CDR3, as DNA: TGTGCCAGCAGCCCTATAGCCAAAAACATTCAGTACTTC. It translates to CASSPIAKNIQYF.

The chain carries TRBV5-1 and TRBJ2-5, with 10 bases identical to TRBD1. The CDR3 has 17 amino acids. The V segment lost 0 bases and the J segment 0 bases; nucleotides outside the gene matches: 5. The germline gives CDR1 SGHRS, CDR2 YFSETQ. The CDR3 DNA reads TGCGCCAGCAGCTTGGCTCCGGGACAGGGGTACCAAGAGACCCAGTACTTC. Its protein product is CASSLAPGQGYQETQYF.

J is TRBJ2-3 and V is TRBV4-2, with 11 bases aligning to TRBD2. V trimming: 0 bases; J trimming: 5 bases; junction bases outside the gene matches: 10. The CDR3 length is 18 residues. Germline values: CDR1 LGHNA, CDR2 YNFKEQ. In DNA form, the CDR3 reads TGTGCCAGCAGCCAAGAGGGGCTAGCGGGGGGTATTGGAGATACGCAGTATTTT. Residues: CASSQEGLAGGIGDTQYF.

V is TRBV6-2 or TRBV6-3 and J is TRBJ2-3; D possibly corresponds to TRBD2 (5 bases). CDR1 is MNHEY and CDR2 is SVGEGT in the germline V gene. Trimming stripped 5 bases from V and 10 bases from J, with 16 bases between. This CDR3 is built from 13 residues. CDR3 region: CASSDPPGNSQYF. DNA for the CDR3: TGTGCCAGCAGTGATCCCCCCGGGAACTCGCAGTATTTT.

On this clone: Other nucleotide sequences in the sample specify the same CDR3. This chain links TRBV4-3 with TRBJ1-5; TRBD1 is a possible D gene (6 bases). The germline V and J ends were trimmed by 4 bases and 0 bases, with 10 bases remaining between them. The CDR3 covers 15 residues. Germline CDR1 LGHNA, CDR2 YSLEER. For the CDR3, the DNA is TGCGCCAGCAGCCCCACAGGGAATAGCAATCAGCCCCAGCATTTT. It codes for CASSPTGNSNQPQHF.

The J gene is TRBJ2-7, the V gene TRBV5-6, with D unresolved. Germline V gene data show CDR1 as SGHDT and CDR2 as YYEEEE. The CDR3 is made up of 12 amino acids. Trimming shortened V by 2 bases and J by 7 bases, and 10 bases separated the two germline ends. The CDR3 nucleotides are TGTGCCAGCAGCTTTCGACAATCAGAGCAGTACTTC. Its translation is CASSFRQSEQYF.

CDR3: CASSLMREIGQYF. The CDR3 nucleotides are TGTGCCAGCAGCCTTATGAGGGAAATCGGGCAGTACTTC. The rearrangement joins TRBV5-4 to TRBJ2-7; weak D call: TRBD2 (5 bases). V lost 4 bases to trimming and J lost 9 bases, with 17 bases between them. This CDR3 comprises 13 residues. Germline V gives CDR1 SGHNT, CDR2 YYREEE (reference sequence).

This clone occurred a few times. CDR3 loop: CASSSPGQGMKSYGYTF. The CDR3 nucleotides are TGTGCCAGCAGTTCACCGGGACAGGGGATGAAGAGCTATGGCTACACCTTC. The chain links TRBV28 to TRBJ1-2; 10 positions agree with TRBD1. The junction had 12 bases not matched to a gene; V was cut back by 4 bases and J by 4 bases. Germline loops: CDR1 MDHEN, CDR2 SYDVKM. The CDR3 consists of 17 residues.

This clone was observed a single time. This chain joins TRBV6-6 and TRBJ1-6; D possibly corresponds to TRBD1 (5 bases). Germline loops: CDR1 MNHNY, CDR2 SVGAGI (reference sequence). Trimming pared 6 bases from V and 5 bases from J, leaving 8 bases between. This CDR3 has 13 residues. DNA for the CDR3: TGTGCCAGCAGAGACAGTAATAATTCACCCCTCCACTTT. It is translated as CASRDSNNSPLHF.

The chain combines TRBV27 with TRBJ2-3; TRBD2 agrees at 9 bases. J was trimmed by 1 base and V by 0 bases; bases with no gene match: 11. This CDR3 has 19 residues. Per germline, CDR1 MNHEY and CDR2 SMNVEV (reference sequence). In DNA form, the CDR3 reads TGTGCCAGCAGTTTATCGGGCGGGAGGGCCCTCGGGGGCACAGATACGCAGTATTTT. It specifies CASSLSGGRALGGTDTQYF.

The chain has TRBV6-5 and TRBJ1-5, with D maybe TRBD1 (6 bases). Deletions cut 11 bases from V and 2 bases from J, with 19 bases between. Germline CDR1 reads MNHEY; CDR2 reads SVGAGI. CDR3 length equals 15 residues. The chain's CDR3 is CAGSRGGEGNQPQHF. The CDR3 DNA follows: TGTGCCGGAAGTAGAGGGGGAGAAGGCAATCAGCCCCAGCATTTT.

In this sample, this clone turned up a few times. The chain combines TRBV29-1 with TRBJ2-7; D is perhaps TRBD1 (6 bases). The CDR3 has 12 amino acids. Germline CDR1 reads SQVTM; CDR2 reads ANQGSEA. Trimming stripped 5 bases from V and 3 bases from J, with 11 bases between. The CDR3 protein is CSVSAGDYEQYF. The CDR3 nucleotides read TGCAGCGTTTCCGCAGGGGACTACGAGCAGTACTTC.

V is TRBV30 and J is TRBJ2-1, with 9 bases matching TRBD1. The V gene's germline CDR1 is GTSNPN and CDR2 SVGIG (reference sequence). This CDR3 is 15 amino acids long. V dropped 1 base and J dropped 10; count of bases not matched to a gene: 11. In DNA form, the CDR3 reads TGTGCCTGGAGTGGACAGGGGGGGACGTTTGGGGAGCAGTTCTTC. It encodes CAWSGQGGTFGEQFF.

Only one count was recorded for this clone. J is TRBJ2-2 and V is TRBV24-1; 7 nucleotides align to TRBD2. Losses at the gene ends were 3 bases for V and 7 bases for J; bases not matched to a gene: 10. The CDR3 is 16 amino acids. Germline V CDR1 and CDR2: KGHDR, SFDVKD. The CDR3 DNA is TGTGCCACCAGTGATCAGGCCCCCTGGGGGGGCGGGGAGCTGTTTTTT. Protein sequence: CATSDQAPWGGGELFF.

The chain couples TRBV7-8 to TRBJ1-1, with a tentative D call TRBD1 (6 bases). The germline V gene encodes CDR1 SGHVS and CDR2 FQNEAQ. V gave up 5 bases and J gave up 6 bases, with 16 bases separating them. The CDR3 totals 14 residues. The CDR3 bases are TGTGCCAGCAGCCTACGCCCGGACAGCTCTGAAGCTTTCTTT. Its translation: CASSLRPDSSEAFF.

The chain has TRBV13 and TRBJ2-7, with 7 nucleotides matching TRBD1. The CDR3 is made up of 11 amino acids. V trimming: 6 bases; J trimming: 9 bases; junction bases outside the gene matches: 5. Germline V gene data show CDR1 as PRHDT and CDR2 as FYEKMQ (reference sequence). CDR3 region: CASRNRGPQYF. CDR3 DNA sequence: TGTGCCAGCAGGAACAGGGGACCGCAGTACTTC.

This clone was observed a single time. V usage is TRBV19 and J usage is TRBJ2-3, with TRBD1 matching over 8 bases. Losses at the gene ends were 8 bases for V and 5 bases for J; bases not matched to a gene: 15. The length of the CDR3 is 16 residues. CDR1 is LNHDA and CDR2 is SQIVND in the germline V gene (reference sequence). CDR3 sequence (DNA): TGTGCCAGTCTGATCAGGGGGCGCGTTCAGGGAGATACGCAGTATTTT. This translates into CASLIRGRVQGDTQYF.

The chain recombines TRBV7-2 with TRBJ1-4; no definite D call. Trimming stripped 3 bases from V and 8 bases from J, with 13 bases between. The germline V gene encodes CDR1 SGHTA and CDR2 FQGNSA. The CDR3 runs to 14 residues. CDR3 coding DNA: TGTGCCAGCAGCTTGAGGCCATCGGGGGAAAAACTGTTTTTT. Protein sequence: CASSLRPSGEKLFF.

The rearrangement joins TRBV5-4 to TRBJ1-2; 7 bases are a match to TRBD1. The CDR3 has 13 amino acids. The V gene end was trimmed by 2 bases and the J gene end by 6 bases; junction bases not matched to a gene: 4. The germline CDR1 and CDR2 sequences are SGHNT and YYREEE (reference sequence). Here the CDR3 DNA reads TGTGCCAGCAGCTTCACCAGGGGGGATGGCTACACCTTC. Translating it yields CASSFTRGDGYTF.

The chain has TRBV19 and TRBJ1-2, with unresolved D. Looked up from germline, CDR1 is LNHDA and CDR2 is SQIVND (reference sequence). The V end lost 6 bases, the J end lost 1 base, and 12 bases lay between the germline ends. The CDR3 extends over 14 amino acids. CDR3 sequence reads: CASRAPRSNYGYTF. Here the CDR3 DNA reads TGTGCCAGTAGGGCCCCCCGCAGTAACTATGGCTACACCTTC.

The chain joins TRBV28 to TRBJ1-1; tentative D call: TRBD1 (6 bases). There are 14 residues in the CDR3. Trimming took 2 bases from V and 4 from J, leaving 11 bases between them. Germline V gene lookup returns CDR1 MDHEN and CDR2 SYDVKM. The CDR3 DNA reads as TGTGCCAGCAGTTTAAGGGGGTTGGGCACTGAAGCTTTCTTT. It translates to CASSLRGLGTEAFF.

The V call is TRBV12-3 or TRBV12-4, the J call TRBJ1-2; weak D call: TRBD1 (6 bases). The V gene lost 8 bases and the J gene lost 8 bases, with 15 bases spanning the gap. There are 12 residues in the CDR3. CDR3 DNA: TGTGCCAGCCAGGCTCTAAGGGGGGGCTACACCTTC. Its protein is CASQALRGGYTF.

The chain joins TRBV2 to TRBJ2-5; D uncertain. Germline V lookup: CDR1 SNHLY, CDR2 FYNNEI. The CDR3 has 11 amino acids. The V end was cut by 8 bases, the J end by 5 bases, with 9 bases between. CDR3 DNA sequence: TGTGCCAGCGAAAATGGCGAGACCCAGTACTTC. This encodes CASENGETQYF.

This clone was observed a handful of times. V is TRBV7-8 and J is TRBJ1-5; D uncertain. Trimming removed 5 bases from V and 4 bases from J, with 15 bases in between. The germline gives CDR1 SGHVS, CDR2 FQNEAQ. The CDR3 consists of 15 residues. CDR3 sequence: CASSAAGGWNQPQHF. CDR3 coding DNA: TGTGCCAGCAGCGCCGCGGGAGGGTGGAATCAGCCCCAGCATTTT.